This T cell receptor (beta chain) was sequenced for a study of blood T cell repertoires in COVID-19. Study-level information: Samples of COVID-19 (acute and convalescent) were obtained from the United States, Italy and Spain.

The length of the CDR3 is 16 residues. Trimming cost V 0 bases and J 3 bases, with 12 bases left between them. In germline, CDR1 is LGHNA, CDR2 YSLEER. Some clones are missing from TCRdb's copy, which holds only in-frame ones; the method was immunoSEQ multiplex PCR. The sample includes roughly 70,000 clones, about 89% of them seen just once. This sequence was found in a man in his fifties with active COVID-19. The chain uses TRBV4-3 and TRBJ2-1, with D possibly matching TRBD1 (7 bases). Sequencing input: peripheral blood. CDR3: CASSQETGRLYNEQFF. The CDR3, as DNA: TGCGCCAGCAGCCAAGAGACAGGGAGGCTCTACAATGAGCAGTTCTTC.